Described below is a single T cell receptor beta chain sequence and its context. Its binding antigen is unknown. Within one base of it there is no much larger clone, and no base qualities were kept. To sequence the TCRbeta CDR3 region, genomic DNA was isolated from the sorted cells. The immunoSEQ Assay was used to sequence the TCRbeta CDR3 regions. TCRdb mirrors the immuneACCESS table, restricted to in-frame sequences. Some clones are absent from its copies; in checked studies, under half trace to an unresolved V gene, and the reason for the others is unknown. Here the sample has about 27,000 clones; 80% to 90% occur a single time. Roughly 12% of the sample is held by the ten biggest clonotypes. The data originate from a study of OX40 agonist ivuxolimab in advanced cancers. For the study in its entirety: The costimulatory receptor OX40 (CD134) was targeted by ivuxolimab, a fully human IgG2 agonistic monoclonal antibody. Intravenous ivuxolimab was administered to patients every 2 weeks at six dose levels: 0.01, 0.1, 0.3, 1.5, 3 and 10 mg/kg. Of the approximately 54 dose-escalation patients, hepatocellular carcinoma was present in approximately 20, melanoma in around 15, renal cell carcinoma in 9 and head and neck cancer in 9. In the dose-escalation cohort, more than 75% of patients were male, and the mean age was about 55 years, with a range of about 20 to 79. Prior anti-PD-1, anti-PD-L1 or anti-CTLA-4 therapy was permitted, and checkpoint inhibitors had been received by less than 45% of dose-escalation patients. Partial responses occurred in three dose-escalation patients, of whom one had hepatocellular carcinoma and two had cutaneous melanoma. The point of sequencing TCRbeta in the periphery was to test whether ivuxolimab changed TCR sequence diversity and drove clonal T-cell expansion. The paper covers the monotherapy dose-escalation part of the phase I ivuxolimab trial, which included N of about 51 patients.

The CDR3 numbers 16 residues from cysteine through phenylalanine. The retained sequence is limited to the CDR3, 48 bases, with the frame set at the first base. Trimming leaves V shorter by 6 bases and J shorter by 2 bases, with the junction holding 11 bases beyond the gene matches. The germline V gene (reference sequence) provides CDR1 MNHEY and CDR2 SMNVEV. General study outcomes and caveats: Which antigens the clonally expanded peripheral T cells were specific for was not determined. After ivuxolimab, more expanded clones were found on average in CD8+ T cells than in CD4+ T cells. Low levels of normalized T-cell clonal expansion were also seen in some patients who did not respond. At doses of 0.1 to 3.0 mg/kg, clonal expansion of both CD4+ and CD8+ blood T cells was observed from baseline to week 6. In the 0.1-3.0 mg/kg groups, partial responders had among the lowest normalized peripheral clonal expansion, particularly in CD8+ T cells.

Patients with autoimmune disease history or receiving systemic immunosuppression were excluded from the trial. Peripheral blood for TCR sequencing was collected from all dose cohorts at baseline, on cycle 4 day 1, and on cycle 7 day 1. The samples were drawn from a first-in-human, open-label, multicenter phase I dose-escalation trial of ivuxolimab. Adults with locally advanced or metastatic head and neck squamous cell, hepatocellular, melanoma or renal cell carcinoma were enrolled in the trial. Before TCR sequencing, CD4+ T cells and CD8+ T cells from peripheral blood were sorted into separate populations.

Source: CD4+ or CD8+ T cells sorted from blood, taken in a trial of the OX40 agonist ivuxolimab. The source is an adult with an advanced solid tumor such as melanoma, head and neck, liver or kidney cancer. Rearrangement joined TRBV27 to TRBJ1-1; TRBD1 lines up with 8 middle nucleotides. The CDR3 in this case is CASSTIAGGPNTEAFF. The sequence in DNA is TGTGCCAGCAGCACTATAGCAGGGGGCCCCAACACTGAAGCTTTCTTT.